This T cell receptor (beta chain) was identified during a study of shared clonotypes between healthy human individuals. Study-wide results and caveats: The authors sampled blood alone, and tissue repertoires likely differ.

In the case of this clone: Its antigen is not known.

Naive CD45RA+ and memory CD45RA-negative subsets were split from CD4+ cells. The assay was immunoSEQ multiplex PCR, and TCRdb's table has in-frame clones only and misses some. The sample holds approximately 2,000,000 clones, 80% to 95% seen once. V shed 4 bases and J shed 0 bases, with 8 bases lying between them. This CDR3 contains 13 residues. The germline gives CDR1 GTSNPN, CDR2 SVGIG (reference sequence). The gene calls are TRBV30 and TRBJ2-3; D remains unclear. This TCR derives from a man between 18 and 35 years old in good health. Some clones in this sample may be carry-over from other donors' samples. The specimen sequenced was naive CD4+ T cells from PBMCs. The subset: CD45RA+ positively selected. The CDR3 nucleotides read TGTGCCTGGAACCCAGCCAGCACAGATACGCAGTATTTT. This sequence encodes CAWNPASTDTQYF.